The next 20 T cell receptor beta chains were all read from a single sample in a study of vaccination and CD4 T cells after COVID-19. The study sequenced cultured CD4+ T cell DNA using the Oncomine TCR Beta short-read assay. TCRdb analysed the PCR reads with MiXCR anew, one entry per CDR3 protein. Counted here are more than 10,000 distinct CDR3 sequences, roughly 36% occurring once; the ten biggest clones make up around 19%. Which antigens these TCRs recognize remains unknown. Treatment indicated: approximately 9-day PBMC culture with coronavirus spike peptide pools or control peptides (ViraFEST assay). The sequencing input was cultured CD4+ T cells from blood. All receptors derive from a human donor with COVID-19.

The chain links TRBV15 to TRBJ2-1; no definite D call. The V gene lost 5 bases and the J gene lost 0 bases, with 14 bases spanning the gap. The CDR3 loop spans 16 amino acids. Germline assignment: CDR1 LNHNV and CDR2 YYDKDF (reference sequence). The CDR3 reads CATSLPTKSSYNEQFF. For the CDR3, the DNA is TGTGCCACCAGCTTACCGACAAAGAGCTCCTACAATGAGCAGTTCTTC.

The V and J genes are TRBV3-1 and TRBJ1-6; D perhaps matches TRBD1 (6 bases). There are 14 residues in the CDR3. Looked up from germline, CDR1 is LGHDT and CDR2 is YNNKEL (reference sequence). V dropped 8 bases and J dropped 7 bases, with 15 bases sitting between them. The CDR3 here is CASLNRESNSPLHF. CDR3 nucleotides: TGTGCCAGCCTAAACAGGGAGAGCAATTCACCCCTCCACTTT.

The CDR3, as DNA: TGTGCCAGCAGTTTTACAGGAGCTTTGAACTACACCTTC. Protein sequence: CASSFTGALNYTF. V is TRBV6-5 and J is TRBJ1-2; possibly TRBD1 for D (5 bases). The CDR3 is made up of 13 amino acids. V was pared by 4 bases and J by 10 bases, with 16 bases between. Germline V gene sequence: CDR1 MNHEY, CDR2 SVGAGI.

V is TRBV6-5 and J is TRBJ2-3; a weak D match, TRBD1 (6 bases). Germline CDR1 MNHEY, CDR2 SVGAGI. V was pared by 0 bases and J by 2 bases, with 9 bases between. This CDR3 is 15 amino acids long. The CDR3 spells CASSYSWGLTDTQYF. The CDR3 nucleotides read TGTGCCAGCAGTTACTCCTGGGGGCTCACAGATACGCAGTATTTT.

This rearrangement joins TRBV7-2 to TRBJ1-4; 9 nucleotides line up with TRBD1. Germline V gives CDR1 SGHTA, CDR2 FQGNSA. The CDR3 is 17 residues long. The V gene end was trimmed by 2 bases and the J gene end by 8 bases; junction bases not matched to a gene: 12. This CDR3 is CASSLNRDREVREKLFF. The DNA of the CDR3 is TGTGCCAGCAGCTTAAACCGGGACAGGGAAGTTCGCGAAAAACTGTTTTTT.

This clonotype turned up a few times. This rearrangement joins TRBV11-3 to TRBJ2-5, with D possibly TRBD2 on 6 matching bases. V lost 0 bases and J lost 6, with 11 bases in between. This CDR3 is built from 14 residues. CDR1 and CDR2 from the germline V gene are SGHNT and YENEEA. This CDR3 reads CASSLDGGVKTQYF. CDR3 DNA: TGTGCCAGCAGCTTAGACGGAGGGGTAAAGACCCAGTACTTC.

This clonotype was found a few times. This chain links TRBV12-3 or TRBV12-4 with TRBJ1-5, with D possibly being TRBD1 (5 bases). The CDR3 has 14 amino acids. Trimming stripped 6 bases from V and 0 bases from J, with 9 bases between. CDR3 residues: CASSSGNSNQPQHF. CDR3 DNA: TGTGCCAGCAGCTCAGGGAATAGCAATCAGCCCCAGCATTTT.

The rearrangement joins TRBV2 to TRBJ1-2; D remains ambiguous. The CDR3 covers 13 residues. The germline CDR1 and CDR2 sequences are SNHLY and FYNNEI. The V end was cut by 4 bases, the J end by 3 bases, with 9 bases between. CDR3 protein: CASSVEGHYGYTF. CDR3 coding DNA: TGTGCCAGCAGTGTTGAGGGTCACTATGGCTACACCTTC.

The chain has TRBV9 and TRBJ2-1, with D perhaps being TRBD1 or TRBD2 (5 bases each). Trimming stripped 0 bases from V and 9 bases from J, with 13 bases between. The CDR3 covers 14 residues. Germline V gene sequence: CDR1 SGDLS, CDR2 YYNGEE. The CDR3: CASSVDEGWSEQFF. CDR3 bases: TGTGCCAGCAGCGTAGATGAGGGGTGGAGTGAGCAGTTCTTC.

V is TRBV20-1 and J is TRBJ2-3; 8 positions agree with TRBD2. This CDR3 has 16 amino acids. Germline V gives CDR1 DFQATT, CDR2 SNEGSKA (reference sequence). J lost 6 bases, V lost 3 bases, and 14 bases had no gene match. The CDR3 nucleotides read TGCAGTGCTAGGTCCCCAGGGCGGGGGGTCAGGGATACGCAGTATTTT. This gives the protein CSARSPGRGVRDTQYF.

CDR3 residues: CASRTSTGGVHNEQFF. The CDR3 DNA follows: TGTGCCAGCAGGACCTCAACAGGGGGCGTCCACAATGAGCAGTTCTTC. The genes are TRBV2 and TRBJ2-1; 9 bases agree with TRBD1. The J segment lost 5 bases and the V segment lost 6 bases, leaving 11 bases of the junction unmatched. Germline CDR1 is SNHLY and CDR2 is FYNNEI. The CDR3 is 16 residues long.

The sample holds a few counts of this clonotype. J is TRBJ2-4 and V is TRBV19; possible D gene TRBD2, 6 bases. The germline CDR1 and CDR2 sequences are LNHDA and SQIVND (reference sequence). This CDR3 region has 15 residues. V was clipped by 3 bases and J by 0 bases, with 9 bases between them. Here the CDR3 DNA reads TGTGCCAGTAGTATGGTGGGACTAGCCAAAAACATTCAGTACTTC. This translates into CASSMVGLAKNIQYF.

The chain couples TRBV30 to TRBJ2-2, with 7 positions matching TRBD2. Germline lookup yields CDR1 GTSNPN and CDR2 SVGIG (reference sequence). The CDR3 covers 12 residues. V was clipped by 5 bases and J by 5 bases; unmatched bases: 2. CDR3: CAWGRGTGELFF. The CDR3 DNA follows: TGTGCCTGGGGGAGGGGAACCGGGGAGCTGTTTTTT.

CDR3 region: CASSLATGARRTGELFF. The CDR3 nucleotides read TGCGCCAGCAGCTTGGCCACAGGGGCCAGGAGGACCGGGGAGCTGTTTTTT. The gene calls are TRBV5-1 and TRBJ2-2; TRBD1 matches at 7 bases. V trimming: 0 bases; J trimming: 5 bases; junction bases outside the gene matches: 10. The CDR3 is 17 amino acids. Germline CDR1 is SGHRS and CDR2 is YFSETQ.

This chain connects TRBV29-1 to TRBJ1-1; a possible D gene is TRBD1 (6 bases). CDR1 is SQVTM and CDR2 is ANQGSEA in the germline V gene. V shed 3 bases and J shed 3 bases, with 11 bases lying between them. This CDR3 is built from 13 residues. This CDR3 reads CSVDTGTHTEAFF. CDR3 nucleotide sequence: TGCAGCGTTGATACAGGGACGCACACTGAAGCTTTCTTT.

This clonotype has just one count. The rearrangement joins TRBV20-1 to TRBJ2-1; a weak D match, TRBD1 (5 bases). V was shortened by 4 bases and J by 8 bases, with 12 bases between the two germline ends. This CDR3 is built from 12 residues. CDR1 is DFQATT and CDR2 is SNEGSKA in the germline V gene (reference sequence). CDR3 nucleotide sequence: TGCAGTGCTACAGTCCAAGGGGATGAGCAGTTCTTC. Translating gives CSATVQGDEQFF.

In its sample, this clonotype ranks as large. CDR3: CASSQDWRGTADTQYF. DNA for the CDR3: TGCGCCAGCAGCCAAGACTGGCGGGGTACGGCAGATACGCAGTATTTT. V gene TRBV4-1 combines with J gene TRBJ2-3; D perhaps matches TRBD2 (6 bases). Germline CDR1 is MGHRA and CDR2 is YSYEKL. V lost 0 bases and J 4 bases, leaving 14 bases between the germline ends. This CDR3 has 16 residues.

The chain couples TRBV6-2 or TRBV6-3 to TRBJ2-7, with 8 nucleotides matching TRBD1. From germline, CDR1 is MNHEY and CDR2 SVGEGT. The CDR3 runs 14 residues. Unmatched junction bases numbered 6, after V lost 4 bases and J lost 4 bases. CDR3 sequence reads: CASSFSNRGYEQYF. The CDR3 DNA is TGTGCCAGCAGTTTTTCGAACAGGGGGTACGAGCAGTACTTC.

This clonotype was seen just once. The rearrangement uses TRBV6-1 and TRBJ2-7; D is unresolved. V was pared by 2 bases and J by 2 bases, with 10 bases between. The germline CDR1 and CDR2 sequences are MNHNS and SASEGT. This CDR3 region has 14 residues. In DNA, the CDR3 is TGTGCCAGCAGTGAACCCCGGCGGCCCTACGAGCAGTACTTC. Its protein is CASSEPRRPYEQYF.

The chain employs TRBV20-1 and TRBJ2-3; TRBD2 is a possible D gene (7 bases). CDR1 is DFQATT and CDR2 is SNEGSKA in the germline V gene (reference sequence). The CDR3 contains 15 residues. V was pared by 2 bases and J by 5 bases, with 17 bases between. The CDR3 loop is CSARRDGGLGDTQYF. Written as DNA, the CDR3 is TGCAGTGCTAGAAGGGACGGGGGGCTGGGAGATACGCAGTATTTT.